Below are 27 T cell receptor beta chains sequenced from a single sample in a study of T cell repertoires in cytomegalovirus infection (dated by TCRdb to between 2018 and 2021). The instrument was an Illumina HiSeq 1500. Through fastp at Q25 and MiXCR, TCRdb rebuilt clones from the public reads, retaining in-frame beta chains. Identical CDR3 protein sequences are pooled into one entry, listed with their most common genes and DNA. Counted in this sample were some 310,000 distinct CDR3 sequences; roughly 25% of them appeared once. The ten largest account for roughly 13% of the sample. No cognate antigen is known for these TCRs. The treatment or condition tag for this specimen amounts to: in vitro stimulation with specific CMV peptide epitopes to enrich CMV-specific T cells. This material consisted of cultured PBMCs, taken from culture after CMV antigen stimulation. The receptors derive from a human donor in good health (CMV status not recorded). Some clones in this sample may be carry-over from other donors' samples.

This clonotype appeared a few times. The CDR3 bases are TGTGCCAGCAGTTTAGCCGGGGAGCGGGAAGAGACCCAGTACTTC. It encodes CASSLAGEREETQYF. The rearrangement joins TRBV27 to TRBJ2-5; possibly TRBD2 for D (6 bases). CDR1 is MNHEY, CDR2 SMNVEV, per germline (reference sequence). The length of the CDR3 is 15 residues. Deletions cut 2 bases from V and 3 bases from J, with 13 bases between.

The V and J genes are TRBV4-1 and TRBJ2-7; D unclear. The V end lost 3 bases, the J end lost 1 base, and 7 bases lay between the germline ends. Germline CDR1 is MGHRA and CDR2 is YSYEKL. There are 13 residues in the CDR3. The CDR3 DNA reads as TGCGCCAGCAGCCACACTACTTCCTACGAGCAGTACTTC. Translating gives CASSHTTSYEQYF.

This clonotype has more than one count but fewer than ten. V is TRBV4-3 and J is TRBJ2-1, with D perhaps matching TRBD2 (6 bases). The CDR3 runs 15 residues. V lost 0 bases and J 3 bases, leaving 9 bases between the germline ends. CDR1 and CDR2 (germline): LGHNA, YSLEER. CDR3 sequence: CASSQEVAVYNEQFF. In DNA form, the CDR3 reads TGCGCCAGCAGCCAAGAAGTAGCGGTCTACAATGAGCAGTTCTTC.

The chain has TRBV4-1 and TRBJ1-2; D gene uncertain. Deletions cut 2 bases from V and 4 bases from J, with 11 bases between. The CDR3 runs 14 residues. Germline CDR1 MGHRA, CDR2 YSYEKL. The CDR3 sequence: CASSQQPKAYGYTF. CDR3 bases: TGCGCCAGCAGCCAACAACCCAAGGCCTATGGCTACACCTTC.

The CDR3 sequence is CASRTDSPYNEQFF. The CDR3 coding sequence is TGTGCCAGCAGGACGGACAGCCCTTACAATGAGCAGTTCTTC. The rearrangement links TRBV7-1 to TRBJ2-1; perhaps TRBD1 as D (6 bases). TRBV7-1 is annotated as an ORF whose role is uncertain. V lost 6 bases and J lost 4, with 13 bases in between. The CDR3 length is 14 residues.

The chain employs TRBV29-1 and TRBJ2-5; D might be TRBD2 (6 bases). There are 14 residues in the CDR3. The V gene's germline CDR1 is SQVTM and CDR2 ANQGSEA. Trimming took off 3 bases at V and 4 bases at J, with 15 bases between the two ends. Written as DNA, the CDR3 is TGCAGCGTTGACGGGAGAGCCGCAGGAGAGACCCAGTACTTC. It is translated as CSVDGRAAGETQYF.

In this sample, this clonotype turned up once. The chain uses TRBV7-9 and TRBJ1-1; TRBD1 matches 8 bases. This CDR3 has 19 residues. Trimming took 5 bases from V and 1 from J; bases not matched to a gene: 18. From germline, CDR1 is SEHNR and CDR2 FQNEAQ (reference sequence). CDR3 sequence reads: CASSNLPSETGVKNTEAFF. CDR3 sequence (DNA): TGTGCCAGCAGCAACCTACCAAGTGAGACAGGGGTCAAGAACACTGAAGCTTTCTTT.

The table lists this clonotype with many counts. This chain connects TRBV7-3 to TRBJ2-3, with D possibly TRBD1 on 8 matching bases. V was cut by 0 bases and J by 5 bases, with 18 bases left in between. Germline V gene sequence: CDR1 SGHTA, CDR2 FQGTGA. This CDR3 has 17 amino acids. For the CDR3, the DNA is TGTGCCAGCAGCTTAACGAGGGACAGGATAGCGGGAGATACGCAGTATTTT. It codes for CASSLTRDRIAGDTQYF.

The V gene is TRBV4-1, the J gene TRBJ2-5; 11 nucleotides agree with TRBD2. Germline CDR1 is MGHRA and CDR2 is YSYEKL. J lost 4 bases, V lost 2 bases, and 9 bases had no gene match. There are 17 residues in the CDR3. DNA of the CDR3: TGCGCCAGCAGCCAATCCATTAGCGGGAGGGCCGGAGAGACCCAGTACTTC. Protein sequence: CASSQSISGRAGETQYF.

This clonotype has a count of ten or more. The chain combines TRBV7-2 with TRBJ1-2; D uncertain. V shed 3 bases and J shed 0 bases, with 14 bases lying between them. Germline V lookup: CDR1 SGHTA, CDR2 FQGNSA. This CDR3 contains 16 residues. CDR3 in DNA: TGTGCCAGCAGCTTGCGGATGGATGTGACTAACTATGGCTACACCTTC. Translated: CASSLRMDVTNYGYTF.

This clonotype was observed a few times. The chain combines TRBV6-2 or TRBV6-3 with TRBJ2-7, with unresolved D. Trimming pared 5 bases from V and 3 bases from J, leaving 5 bases between. This CDR3 contains 11 residues. Germline V gene data show CDR1 as MNHEY and CDR2 as SVGEGT. The CDR3 spells CASSQIYEQYF. In nucleotides, the CDR3 is TGTGCCAGCAGTCAGATCTACGAGCAGTACTTC.

This clonotype occurred many times. V and J are TRBV6-1 and TRBJ2-1; 14 nucleotides match TRBD2. Germline loops: CDR1 MNHNS, CDR2 SASEGT. Germline trimming cut 10 bases from V and 0 bases from J; bases unmatched to any gene: 5. The CDR3 runs to 16 residues. The CDR3 loop is CANWTSGGSSYNEQFF. CDR3 bases: TGTGCCAACTGGACTAGCGGGGGGAGCTCCTACAATGAGCAGTTCTTC.

J is TRBJ1-4 and V is TRBV28; the D gene is possibly TRBD1 (6 bases). CDR1 is MDHEN and CDR2 is SYDVKM in the germline V gene. Trimming took 4 bases from V and 8 from J, leaving 14 bases between them. The CDR3 spans 14 residues. The CDR3 region has the DNA TGTGCCAGCAGTTCCGGGACACTTGACGAAAAACTGTTTTTT. Its translation is CASSSGTLDEKLFF.

The table lists this clonotype with many counts. The genes are TRBV7-8 and TRBJ2-7, with D maybe TRBD2 (6 bases). The CDR3 runs 15 residues. The germline V gene has CDR1 SGHVS and CDR2 FQNEAQ. The V and J ends lost 0 bases and 1 base respectively, with 10 bases between them. CDR3 in amino acids: CASSLALGTSYEQYV. The CDR3 nucleotides read TGTGCCAGCAGCTTAGCGCTGGGGACTTCCTACGAGCAGTACGTC.

V gene TRBV29-1 combines with J gene TRBJ2-1; a possible D gene is TRBD2 (6 bases). The germline V gene encodes CDR1 SQVTM and CDR2 ANQGSEA. The CDR3 extends over 13 amino acids. V was pared by 3 bases and J by 6 bases, with 12 bases between. Written as DNA, the CDR3 is TGCAGCGTTGAGGGACTGCATTTCAATGAGCAGTTCTTC. Its translation is CSVEGLHFNEQFF.

The CDR3 region has the DNA TGTGCCACCCGGACTAGCGCATCAGATACGCAGTATTTT. This codes for CATRTSASDTQYF. The chain links TRBV6-2 or TRBV6-3 to TRBJ2-3; 9 nucleotides align to TRBD2. This CDR3 is built from 13 residues. Unmatched junction bases numbered 6, after V lost 10 bases and J lost 4 bases. Germline V gene sequence: CDR1 MNHEY, CDR2 SVGEGT.

This clonotype has just a few counts. V gene TRBV27 combines with J gene TRBJ2-1; D tentatively fits TRBD1 or TRBD2 (5 bases each). Germline V gives CDR1 MNHEY, CDR2 SMNVEV (reference sequence). The CDR3 is 14 amino acids. Between the trimmed V and J ends, which lost 4 bases and 9 bases, there was a span of 16 bases. The CDR3 protein is CASSWGRNFGEQFF. For the CDR3, the DNA is TGTGCCAGCAGTTGGGGGAGAAACTTCGGTGAGCAGTTCTTC.

J is TRBJ1-3 and V is TRBV7-9, with D possibly matching TRBD1 (6 bases). The CDR3 totals 17 residues. CDR1 and CDR2 from the germline V gene are SEHNR and FQNEAQ (reference sequence). With 2 bases removed from V and 0 bases from J, the gap between germline ends came to 14 bases. CDR3 in amino acids: CASSLFQGQASGNTIYF. For the CDR3, the DNA is TGTGCCAGCAGCTTATTTCAGGGACAAGCCTCTGGAAACACCATATATTTT.

This clonotype was found once. CDR3 sequence reads: CASIHGPSTDTQYF. The DNA for the CDR3 is TGTGCCAGTATTCATGGCCCATCCACAGATACGCAGTATTTT. The chain employs TRBV6-2 or TRBV6-3 and TRBJ2-3; no definite D call. Per the germline V gene, CDR1 is MNHEY and CDR2 is SVGEGT. V was pared by 9 bases and J by 2 bases, with 15 bases between. This CDR3 is 14 amino acids long.

This clonotype was detected a few times. The genes are TRBV4-3 and TRBJ2-5; 9 bases are a match to TRBD1. The germline gives CDR1 LGHNA, CDR2 YSLEER. The length of the CDR3 is 15 residues. V was pared by 1 base and J by 2 bases, with 2 bases of the junction left unmatched. The CDR3 region is CASSQGDRGQETQYF. The CDR3 DNA is TGCGCCAGCAGCCAAGGAGACAGGGGGCAAGAGACCCAGTACTTC.

This clonotype was detected a few times. The chain employs TRBV25-1 and TRBJ2-2; 7 bases agree with TRBD1. Looked up from germline, CDR1 is MGHDK and CDR2 is SYGVNS. This CDR3 has 16 residues. Unmatched junction bases numbered 9, after V lost 6 bases and J lost 2 bases. The CDR3 DNA sequence: TGTGCCAGCAGGGCCTGGGGACAGCAAAACACCGGGGAGCTGTTTTTT. As protein: CASRAWGQQNTGELFF. The complete variable domain, with remaining parts taken from reference TRBV25-1 and TRBJ2-2, reads EADIYQTPRYLVIGTGKKITLECSQTMGHDKMYWYQQDPGMELHLIHYSYGVNSTEKGDLSSESTVSRIRTEHFPLTLESARPSHTSQYLCASRAWGQQNTGELFFGEGSRLTVL.

The chain employs TRBV4-3 and TRBJ1-2, with D perhaps matching TRBD1 (6 bases). Trimming stripped 0 bases from V and 2 bases from J, with 10 bases between. This CDR3 comprises 15 residues. In germline, CDR1 is LGHNA, CDR2 YSLEER. CDR3 DNA sequence: TGCGCCAGCAGCCAAGATAGGCAGGGGAACTATGGCTACACCTTC. Translating it yields CASSQDRQGNYGYTF.

This clonotype occurred a few times. This chain uses TRBV19 with TRBJ1-2; the D gene is possibly TRBD1 (6 bases). With 7 bases removed from V and 2 bases from J, the gap between germline ends came to 17 bases. Germline assignment: CDR1 LNHDA and CDR2 SQIVND (reference sequence). This CDR3 has 15 amino acids. For the CDR3, the DNA is TGTGCCAGTACCGGAAGGGACACCTCCAACTATGGCTACACCTTC. As protein: CASTGRDTSNYGYTF.

The V and J genes are TRBV7-2 and TRBJ1-5, with 9 bases identical to TRBD1. The CDR3 is 17 amino acids. Germline-derived CDR1 and CDR2 are SGHTA and FQGNSA. V lost 5 bases to trimming and J lost 0 bases; unmatched junction nucleotides: 8. For the CDR3, the DNA is TGTGCCAGCAGCCCGGGACAGGGTTGGTATAGCAATCAGCCCCAGCATTTT. Translating gives CASSPGQGWYSNQPQHF.

This clonotype came up a few times. This chain connects TRBV29-1 to TRBJ1-2; 7 nucleotides line up with TRBD1. The junction had 12 bases not matched to a gene; V was cut back by 6 bases and J by 2 bases. Germline CDR1 and CDR2: SQVTM and ANQGSEA. The CDR3 totals 15 residues. The CDR3: CSVTDSIRGNYGYTF. CDR3 bases: TGCAGCGTGACCGACAGTATCAGGGGGAACTATGGCTACACCTTC. Drawing the rest from reference TRBV29-1 and TRBJ1-2, the complete variable domain is SAVISQKPSRDICQRGTSLTIQCQVDSQVTMMFWYRQQPGQSLTLIATANQGSEATYESGFVIDKFPISRPNLTFSTLTVSNMSPEDSSIYLCSVTDSIRGNYGYTFGSGTRLTVV.

V is TRBV5-1 and J is TRBJ1-1, with a weak D call TRBD1 (6 bases). The CDR3 runs to 15 residues. Germline CDR1 and CDR2: SGHRS and YFSETQ. Trimming cost V 5 bases and J 3 bases, with 17 bases left between them. The CDR3: CASSFTGLGDTEAFF. CDR3 sequence (DNA): TGCGCCAGCAGTTTTACAGGGTTAGGGGACACTGAAGCTTTCTTT.

The chain is built from TRBV27 and TRBJ2-7; 8 positions agree with TRBD2. Per germline, CDR1 MNHEY and CDR2 SMNVEV (reference sequence). The CDR3 has 15 amino acids. The V gene end was trimmed by 5 bases and the J gene end by 5 bases; junction bases not matched to a gene: 11. Here the CDR3 reads CASSPNSGIRDEQYF. The CDR3 DNA is TGTGCCAGCAGTCCAAATAGCGGGATCAGGGACGAGCAGTACTTC.